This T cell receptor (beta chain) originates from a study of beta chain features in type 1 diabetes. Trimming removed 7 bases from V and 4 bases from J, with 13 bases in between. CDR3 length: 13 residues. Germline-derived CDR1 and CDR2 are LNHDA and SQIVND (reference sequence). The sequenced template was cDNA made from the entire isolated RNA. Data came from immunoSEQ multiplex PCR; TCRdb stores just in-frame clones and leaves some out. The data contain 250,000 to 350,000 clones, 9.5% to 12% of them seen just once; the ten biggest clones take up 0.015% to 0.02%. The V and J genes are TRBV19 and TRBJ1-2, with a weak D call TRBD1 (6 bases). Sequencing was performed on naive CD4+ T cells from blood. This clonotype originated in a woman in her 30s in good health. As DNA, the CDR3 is TGTGCCAGTACCCAGGGGCTTGGCTATGGCTACACCTTC. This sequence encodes CASTQGLGYGYTF.